The 3 T cell receptor beta chains below all came from one sample that was sequenced in a study of immune evolution from preneoplasia to lung adenocarcinoma. TCRdb's copy holds only in-frame clones and misses some; the assay was immunoSEQ multiplex PCR. The table has about 8,200 clones, more than 70% seen once; the top ten hold 7.2%. The sequenced sample consisted of FFPE adjacent normal lung tissue. The receptors stem from a person in their 70s with lung adenocarcinoma.

The CDR3 sequence is CASSLSGGGNSPLHF. As DNA, the CDR3 is TGTGCCAGCAGCTTATCAGGAGGAGGTAATTCACCCCTCCACTTT. The V gene is TRBV13, the J gene TRBJ1-6; no clear D. V lost 2 bases and J 6 bases, leaving 11 bases between the germline ends. The CDR3 runs to 15 residues. The germline gives CDR1 PRHDT, CDR2 FYEKMQ (reference sequence).

This clone was seen only once. This sequence joins TRBV5-6 and TRBJ1-5; D may be TRBD1 (5 bases). Germline lookup yields CDR1 SGHDT and CDR2 YYEEEE. V was cut by 0 bases and J by 7 bases, with 14 bases left in between. This CDR3 contains 15 residues. Here the CDR3 reads CASSLVGRVDQPQHF. The CDR3 bases are TGTGCCAGCAGCTTGGTTGGCAGGGTGGACCAGCCCCAGCATTTT.

V gene TRBV19 combines with J gene TRBJ1-6, with D tentatively TRBD1 (6 bases). Germline assignment: CDR1 LNHDA and CDR2 SQIVND (reference sequence). Trimming pared 5 bases from V and 6 bases from J, leaving 11 bases between. The CDR3 contains 14 residues. DNA for the CDR3: TGTGCCAGTAGTCCTGGACAGCCTAATTCACCCCTCCACTTT. It specifies CASSPGQPNSPLHF.